These 25 T cell receptor beta chains were sequenced from one sample in a study of regulatory T cells listed by TCRdb under 2018. Library method: the immunoSEQ multiplex PCR assay. For the multiplex PCR, 52 forward TRBV primers and 13 reverse TRBJ primers were used, and amplification bias was corrected with both assay-based and computational methods. Sourced from immuneACCESS, this table was stored by TCRdb with only in-frame sequences that have V and J called. A share of the clones is absent; for the studies checked, an unresolved V gene accounts for under half, and the remainder has no known explanation. This sample is represented by some 20,000 clones; approximately 93% of them were singletons. The top ten hold 3.5% to 4% of the sample. Sequenced input: CD8+ T cells sorted from blood. The source is a child under 10 years old with CD3G deficiency.

The rearrangement uses TRBV7-9 and TRBJ2-3, with TRBD1 matching over 8 bases. Trimming at V came to 6 bases and at J to 0 bases, leaving 2 bases not matched to a gene. This CDR3 has 14 residues. CDR1 and CDR2 (germline): SEHNR, FQNEAQ (reference sequence). CDR3 bases: TGTGCCAGCAGGGGACAGGCGAGCACAGATACGCAGTATTTT. As protein: CASRGQASTDTQYF.

V is TRBV11-1 and J is TRBJ2-1, with D uncertain. Germline V gene lookup returns CDR1 SGHAT and CDR2 FQDESV (reference sequence). The ends were cut back, 2 bases at V and 11 bases at J, with 13 bases in the middle. This CDR3 is built from 13 residues. DNA of the CDR3: TGTGCCAGCAGCTTACGGCCAGTGAATAAGCAGTTCTTC. It yields the protein CASSLRPVNKQFF. Supplemented by reference TRBV11-1 and TRBJ2-1, the full variable domain reads EAEVAQSPRYKITEKSQAVAFWCDPISGHATLYWYRQILGQGPELLVQFQDESVVDDSQLPKDRFSAERLKGVDSTLKIQPAELGDSAMYLCASSLRPVNKQFFGPGTRLTVL.

The V gene is TRBV7-8, the J gene TRBJ2-5, with D maybe TRBD2 (5 bases). V was trimmed by 1 base and J by 5 bases, leaving 11 bases between them. The CDR3 length is 14 residues. Germline-derived CDR1 and CDR2 are SGHVS and FQNEAQ. The CDR3 loop reads CASSLEPGRETQYF. CDR3 nucleotide sequence: TGTGCCAGCAGCTTAGAACCGGGAAGGGAGACCCAGTACTTC.

This chain uses TRBV4-1 with TRBJ1-2; D unclear. CDR3 size: 13 residues. Germline CDR1 reads MGHRA; CDR2 reads YSYEKL. The V end lost 0 bases, the J end lost 4 bases, and 6 bases lay between the germline ends. CDR3 sequence: CASSQDTSYGYTF. DNA of the CDR3: TGCGCCAGCAGCCAAGACACCTCCTATGGCTACACCTTC.

V is TRBV6-1 and J is TRBJ1-1, with 9 positions matching TRBD1. The CDR3 covers 17 residues. The V gene's germline CDR1 is MNHNS and CDR2 SASEGT. V lost 4 bases, J lost 0 bases, and 9 bases stayed unmatched. As DNA, the CDR3 is TGTGCCAGCAGTGCCTTCCTGACAGGGGGAATGAACACTGAAGCTTTCTTT. This gives the protein CASSAFLTGGMNTEAFF.

The chain links TRBV6-1 to TRBJ2-2; tentatively, D is TRBD2 (5 bases). There are 15 residues in the CDR3. Germline loops: CDR1 MNHNS, CDR2 SASEGT. V lost 8 bases, J lost 5 bases, and 18 bases lay in between. The CDR3 DNA reads TGTGCCAGCCTCAGCGACATAAGAGGGACCGGGGAGCTGTTTTTT. This gives the protein CASLSDIRGTGELFF.

This chain uses TRBV27 with TRBJ2-1; 9 bases are a match to TRBD2. Trimming cost V 2 bases and J 6 bases; bases outside gene matches: 5. The length of the CDR3 is 15 residues. Per the germline V gene, CDR1 is MNHEY and CDR2 is SMNVEV (reference sequence). The CDR3 protein is CASSLAGGSLNEQFF. For the CDR3, the DNA is TGTGCCAGCAGTTTAGCGGGAGGGTCCCTCAATGAGCAGTTCTTC.

J is TRBJ1-5 and V is TRBV28; D is undetermined. V lost 4 bases and J lost 0, with 7 bases in between. The CDR3 spans 14 residues. CDR1 and CDR2 from the germline V gene are MDHEN and SYDVKM. The CDR3 protein is CASSSSYSNQPQHF. The CDR3 DNA reads as TGTGCCAGCAGTTCTTCTTATAGCAATCAGCCCCAGCATTTT.

This rearrangement joins TRBV5-6 to TRBJ2-7; D is unresolved. V shed 4 bases and J shed 5 bases, with 25 bases lying between them. Germline values: CDR1 SGHDT, CDR2 YYEEEE. This CDR3 region has 17 residues. The DNA for the CDR3 is TGTGCCAGCAGCCCTTGGAACTCGGCCCACACGTCCCACGAGCAGTACTTC. Translating gives CASSPWNSAHTSHEQYF.

The chain employs TRBV27 and TRBJ2-1; 7 bases align to TRBD1. Germline V CDR1 and CDR2: MNHEY, SMNVEV (reference sequence). The CDR3 is 15 residues long. V lost 5 bases to trimming and J lost 5 bases; unmatched junction nucleotides: 9. Here the CDR3 reads CASSQGQPQHNEQFF. CDR3 nucleotide sequence: TGTGCCAGCAGTCAGGGACAGCCTCAACACAATGAGCAGTTCTTC.

The chain combines TRBV6-1 with TRBJ1-1, with TRBD1 identical over 7 bases. CDR3 length: 13 residues. Germline V CDR1 and CDR2: MNHNS, SASEGT. V dropped 7 bases and J dropped 5; count of bases not matched to a gene: 7. CDR3 loop: CASTETGRTEAFF. CDR3 DNA: TGTGCCAGCACGGAGACAGGGAGGACTGAAGCTTTCTTT.

The gene calls are TRBV28 and TRBJ2-7; the D gene is possibly TRBD1 (6 bases). V lost 5 bases, J lost 6 bases, and 29 bases lay in between. The CDR3 has 18 residues. CDR1 and CDR2 from the germline V gene are MDHEN and SYDVKM. CDR3 sequence (DNA): TGTGCCAGCAGTCAATCAAGGGCGACAGGACAGTTGGATTTCGAGCAGTACTTC. This translates into CASSQSRATGQLDFEQYF.

This rearrangement joins TRBV6-6 to TRBJ2-3; D uncertain. The CDR3 runs 11 residues. Germline loops: CDR1 MNHNY, CDR2 SVGAGI (reference sequence). V was trimmed by 10 bases and J by 2 bases, leaving 7 bases between them. The CDR3 region has the DNA TGTGCCATCGGCTCCACAGATACGCAGTATTTT. As protein: CAIGSTDTQYF.

The chain uses TRBV19 and TRBJ2-7; either TRBD1 or TRBD2 may supply D (6 bases each). CDR1 and CDR2 (germline): LNHDA, SQIVND (reference sequence). This CDR3 is 15 amino acids long. V was trimmed by 3 bases and J by 2 bases, leaving 14 bases between them. The DNA of the CDR3 is TGTGCCAGTAGTATCGGTTACGGGGGCACCTACGAGCAGTACTTC. It specifies CASSIGYGGTYEQYF. Full variable domain (rest looked up from reference TRBV19 and TRBJ2-7): DGGITQSPKYLFRKEGQNVTLSCEQNLNHDAMYWYRQDPGQGLRLIYYSQIVNDFQKGDIAEGYSVSREKKESFPLTVTSAQKNPTAFYLCASSIGYGGTYEQYFGPGTRLTVT.

The gene calls are TRBV10-3 and TRBJ2-3; tentative D call: TRBD2 (7 bases). In germline, CDR1 is ENHRY, CDR2 SYGVKD. Trimming stripped 2 bases from V and 5 bases from J, with 8 bases between. The CDR3 loop spans 13 amino acids. This CDR3 reads CAISERGGDTQYF. The CDR3 nucleotides read TGTGCCATCAGTGAGAGGGGGGGAGATACGCAGTATTTT.

The gene calls are TRBV5-1 and TRBJ1-1; D possibly corresponds to TRBD1 (6 bases). Germline lookup yields CDR1 SGHRS and CDR2 YFSETQ. This CDR3 has 15 amino acids. V dropped 1 base and J dropped 2 bases, with 12 bases sitting between them. Here the CDR3 DNA reads TGCGCCAGCAGCTTGACCAGGGGCCCTAACACTGAAGCTTTCTTT. Translated: CASSLTRGPNTEAFF.

The rearrangement joins TRBV28 to TRBJ2-2, with TRBD2 as a possible D gene (6 bases). Germline CDR1 and CDR2: MDHEN and SYDVKM. The V gene lost 9 bases and the J gene lost 0 bases, with 17 bases spanning the gap. This CDR3 has 16 residues. CDR3 sequence: CASGMEGVPNTGELFF. The CDR3 bases are TGTGCCAGTGGCATGGAGGGAGTTCCGAACACCGGGGAGCTGTTTTTT.

V usage is TRBV6-1 and J usage is TRBJ1-1, with D hard to call. The CDR3 is 13 residues long. Between the trimmed V and J ends, which lost 6 bases and 7 bases, there was a span of 15 bases. The germline V gene has CDR1 MNHNS and CDR2 SASEGT. The CDR3 here is CASSPLTGSEAFF. The CDR3 nucleotides read TGTGCCAGCAGCCCTCTTACGGGGAGTGAAGCTTTCTTT.

This chain uses TRBV7-2 with TRBJ2-1; D unresolved. This CDR3 is 15 amino acids long. CDR1 is SGHTA and CDR2 is FQGNSA in the germline V gene. V was clipped by 6 bases and J by 8 bases, with 20 bases between them. The CDR3 DNA reads TGTGCCAGCAGTCCCGGACCTTACGACCGCCATGAGCAGTTCTTC. It encodes CASSPGPYDRHEQFF.

This sequence joins TRBV6-1 and TRBJ1-1; weak D call: TRBD1 (6 bases). Deletions cut 6 bases from V and 2 bases from J, with 16 bases between. There are 15 residues in the CDR3. Germline V gene lookup returns CDR1 MNHNS and CDR2 SASEGT. The CDR3 region has the DNA TGTGCCAGCAGACCTTACAGGGCCCAAAACACTGAAGCTTTCTTT. Its translation is CASRPYRAQNTEAFF.

V usage is TRBV4-1 and J usage is TRBJ2-7; D might be TRBD1 (5 bases). The CDR3 is 15 amino acids. The V end lost 0 bases, the J end lost 4 bases, and 13 bases lay between the germline ends. CDR1 and CDR2 from the germline V gene are MGHRA and YSYEKL. In DNA, the CDR3 is TGCGCCAGCAGCCAAGATATCCAGGGCATATACGAGCAGTACTTC. It specifies CASSQDIQGIYEQYF.

The V gene is TRBV9, the J gene TRBJ1-1, with D tentatively TRBD1 (6 bases). The CDR3 runs to 18 residues. Deletions cut 4 bases from V and 0 bases from J, with 22 bases between. Looked up from germline, CDR1 is SGDLS and CDR2 is YYNGEE. The CDR3 DNA sequence: TGTGCCAGCAGCCCTCAACAGGGTGGCGATCCGATGAACACTGAAGCTTTCTTT. As protein: CASSPQQGGDPMNTEAFF.

The chain has TRBV28 and TRBJ1-5, with D possibly TRBD1 on 5 matching bases. Trimming stripped 2 bases from V and 0 bases from J, with 5 bases between. CDR1 is MDHEN, CDR2 SYDVKM, per germline. The CDR3 runs 14 residues. In nucleotides, the CDR3 is TGTGCCAGCAGTTTAGGGGGTAGCAATCAGCCCCAGCATTTT. Its translation: CASSLGGSNQPQHF.

The V and J genes are TRBV28 and TRBJ2-5; D uncertain. The tail of the sequence fits TRBJ2-7 better, so the J call may be wrong. Germline assignment: CDR1 MDHEN and CDR2 SYDVKM. The CDR3 is 13 amino acids. The CDR3 sequence is CASSFAPPDEQYF. The CDR3 DNA reads as TGTGCCAGCAGTTTCGCCCCCCCCGACGAGCAGTACTTC.

To note about this clone: The junction departs from the called germline gene at one end, perhaps through a read error. The chain couples TRBV5-1 to TRBJ2-7; TRBD1 aligns across 9 bases. Germline V gene data show CDR1 as SGHRS and CDR2 as YFSETQ. There are 15 residues in the CDR3. CDR3 region: CASSSGQGPSHEQYF. In DNA, the CDR3 is TGCGCCAGCAGTTCCGGACAGGGGCCCTCCCACGAGCAGTACTTC.